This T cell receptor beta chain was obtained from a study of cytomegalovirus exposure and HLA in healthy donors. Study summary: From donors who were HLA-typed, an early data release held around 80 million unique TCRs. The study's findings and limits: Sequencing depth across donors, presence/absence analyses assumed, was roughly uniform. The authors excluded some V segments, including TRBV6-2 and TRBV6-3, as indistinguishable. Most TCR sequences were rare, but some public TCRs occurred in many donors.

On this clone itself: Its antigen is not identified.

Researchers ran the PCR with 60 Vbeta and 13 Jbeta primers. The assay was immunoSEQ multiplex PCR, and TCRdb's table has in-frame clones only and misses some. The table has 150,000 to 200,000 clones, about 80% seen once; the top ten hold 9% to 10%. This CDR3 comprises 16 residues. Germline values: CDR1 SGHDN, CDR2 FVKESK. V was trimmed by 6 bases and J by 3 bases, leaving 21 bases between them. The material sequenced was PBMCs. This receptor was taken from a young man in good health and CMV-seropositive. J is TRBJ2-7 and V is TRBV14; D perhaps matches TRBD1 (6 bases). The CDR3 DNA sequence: TGTGCCAGCAGTCGGTCAGGGGAAGTCCCCCTCTACGAGCAGTACTTC. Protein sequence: CASSRSGEVPLYEQYF.